This TCR beta chain was recorded in a study of cytomegalovirus exposure and HLA in healthy donors. V lost 0 bases to trimming and J lost 8 bases, with 26 bases between them. CDR1 and CDR2 (germline): SGHRS, YFSETQ. The CDR3 runs to 18 residues. With 60 Vbeta and 13 Jbeta primers, the PCR was carried out. The protocol was immunoSEQ multiplex PCR, while the TCRdb copy is restricted to in-frame clones and leaves out a portion. This sample has more than 90,000 clones; about 75% occur once, and the top ten carry over 6%. This clonotype was sampled from a man aged 40-49 years in good health and CMV-seropositive. This chain uses TRBV5-1 with TRBJ1-2; a possible D gene is TRBD1 (5 bases). The material sequenced was PBMCs. The CDR3 loop reads CASSLGQGGDSSFHGYTF. Written as DNA, the CDR3 is TGCGCCAGCAGCTTGGGGCAGGGAGGAGATTCTTCCTTTCACGGCTACACCTTC. The entire variable domain, with the rest obtained from reference TRBV5-1 and TRBJ1-2, is as follows: KAGVTQTPRYLIKTRGQQVTLSCSPISGHRSVSWYQQTPGQGLQFLFEYFSETQRNKGNFPGRFSGRQFSNSRSEMNVSTLELGDSALYLCASSLGQGGDSSFHGYTFGSGTRLTVV.